The subject of this entry is one T cell receptor (beta chain). At least ten counts were recorded for this clonotype. The target of this receptor is not known. Per-nucleotide qualities are absent, and no much larger clonotype sits a single base away. The sample comes from a study of early T cells in non-severe SARS-CoV-2 infection (dated by TCRdb to the early 2020s). For the wider study: Bulk RNA from unsorted whole blood was used for TCR sequencing, so alpha and beta chains could not be paired. What the authors observed across the whole study: VDJdb matching was skewed toward anti-spike CD8 responses and likely underestimated virus-specific expansions, missing private and CD4 specificities.

From a lookup of the germline V gene (reference sequence), CDR1 and CDR2 are GTSNPN and SVGIG. The CDR3 starts with the cysteine, ends with the phenylalanine, and has 13 residues. Kept here is only the CDR3 DNA, which spans 39 bases and is read in frame from base 1. The junction carries 14 bases between V and J, which are trimmed by 3 bases and 6 bases respectively. Libraries were made using 5' RACE. The sequencer was a NextSeq 500. To correct for sequencing error and PCR bias, the TCR library protocol tagged individual cDNA molecules with unique molecular identifiers. Both TCR alpha and beta chains were sequenced, and tight co-correlation was observed between alpha and beta sequence abundances in each sample. The study's own analysis went as follows. Decombinator V4 was used to perform V gene, J gene and CDR3 annotation of TCR sequences. Expanded TCRs were defined as changing significantly between any two time points under a Poisson model with p below 0.0001. TCR abundances were normalised to the total number of TCRs sequenced per sample and were expressed as counts per million. TRAV1-2 paired with TRAJ12, TRAJ20 or TRAJ33 defined MAIT TCRs, while TRAV10 paired with TRAJ18 defined iNKT TCRs. A search of VDJdb, accessed on 1 November 2021, was run for TCRs annotated to CMV, EBV and SARS-CoV-2, with TCRs annotated for multiple antigens excluded. TCRdb reprocessing: public reads trimmed at Q25 with fastp, clones called with MiXCR, in-frame beta chains kept. Every entry covers one CDR3 protein and lists the most common genes and DNA from its rows. In this record, the V and J calls reflect TCRdb's handling and not the investigators' own analysis. This sample lists 55,000 to 70,000 distinct CDR3 sequences; roughly 9.7% were detected once. The ten most abundant clones make up over 8.5% of the sample.

This was a case-control study nested in a cohort of healthcare workers in London, UK, who had nasopharyngeal swab PCR tests and blood samples taken every week. Healthcare workers were recruited during the week of the UK lockdown, between 23 and 31 March 2020, and followed weekly for up to roughly 16 weeks. The receptor's source is an adult who was a healthcare worker with PCR-confirmed SARS-CoV-2 infection or an uninfected control (not recorded which). The chain was built from TRBV30 and TRBJ1-2, and the D gene may be TRBD1, 5 bases matching. Specimen: whole blood. The CDR3 region reads CAWRGSGTDGYTF. The nucleotides are TGTGCCTGGAGAGGGTCCGGGACGGATGGCTACACCTTC.